The next 6 T cell receptor beta chains were all read from a single sample in a study of T cells after yellow fever vaccination. Each CDR3 protein is one row after TCRdb ran MiXCR on the 5' RACE reads. The sample lists about 510,000 distinct CDR3 sequences; less than 25% were seen once. Here the sequenced sample was PBMCs, taken 21 days after the first yellow fever vaccination. These TCRs come from a man younger than 35 who received the YFV17D yellow fever vaccine.

In its sample, this clonotype was seen a few times. The rearrangement joins TRBV7-3 to TRBJ2-5; D is possibly TRBD2 (6 bases). The CDR3 is 14 amino acids. V was pared by 3 bases and J by 3 bases, with 11 bases between. CDR1 and CDR2 (germline): SGHTA, FQGTGA. CDR3 region: CASSFNGGEETQYF. DNA for the CDR3: TGTGCCAGCAGCTTTAACGGGGGTGAAGAGACCCAGTACTTC.

The chain combines TRBV5-5 with TRBJ1-6; D gene uncertain. Trimming took 0 bases from V and 12 from J, leaving 10 bases between them. The CDR3 length is 13 residues. Germline V CDR1 and CDR2: SGHKS, YYEKEE (reference sequence). CDR3 DNA sequence: TGTGCCAGCAGCTTGGAGTGGCTGGGACCCCTCCACTTT. Protein sequence: CASSLEWLGPLHF. The full variable domain, with the rest looked up from reference TRBV5-5 and TRBJ1-6, is DAGVTQSPTHLIKTRGQQVTLRCSPISGHKSVSWYQQVLGQGPQFIFQYYEKEERGRGNFPDRFSARQFPNYSSELNVNALLLGDSALYLCASSLEWLGPLHFGNGTRLTVT.

The chain carries TRBV7-9 and TRBJ1-2, with TRBD1 as a possible D gene (5 bases). This CDR3 spans 16 amino acids. Germline V lookup: CDR1 SEHNR, CDR2 FQNEAQ (reference sequence). V was clipped by 3 bases and J by 7 bases, with 21 bases between them. CDR3 DNA: TGTGCCAGCAGCTTGGACCTCCGGGATCCCGGGGGTGGCTACACCTTC. As protein: CASSLDLRDPGGGYTF.

V usage is TRBV6-5 and J usage is TRBJ2-3, with D tentatively TRBD2 (5 bases). CDR3 size: 15 residues. CDR1 is MNHEY, CDR2 SVGAGI, per germline. V gave up 0 bases and J gave up 4 bases, with 11 bases separating them. For the CDR3, the DNA is TGTGCCAGCAGTTACTCAAGGACTCTTCCAGATACGCAGTATTTT. It codes for CASSYSRTLPDTQYF.

This clonotype showed up just a few times. The V and J genes are TRBV27 and TRBJ2-1; 12 bases line up with TRBD2. Unmatched junction bases numbered 9, after V lost 6 bases and J lost 3 bases. CDR1 is MNHEY and CDR2 is SMNVEV in the germline V gene (reference sequence). The CDR3 extends over 17 amino acids. The CDR3 bases are TGTGCCAGCAGGACAAACCTACTAGCGGGGGGCTACAATGAGCAGTTCTTC. Its protein product is CASRTNLLAGGYNEQFF.

The chain couples TRBV4-1 to TRBJ1-2, with D possibly matching TRBD1 (6 bases). CDR1 is MGHRA and CDR2 is YSYEKL in the germline V gene. CDR3 size: 15 residues. Trimming left V 0 bases short and J 6 bases short, with 14 bases between. CDR3 loop: CASSQDGGGGNGYTF. The CDR3 DNA follows: TGCGCCAGCAGCCAAGATGGAGGGGGTGGGAATGGCTACACCTTC.